The 2 T cell receptor beta chains in this list originate from one sample, sequenced in a study of shared clonotypes between healthy human individuals (dated by TCRdb to 2020 to 2022). Libraries came from the immunoSEQ multiplex PCR assay. TCRdb mirrors the immuneACCESS table, restricted to in-frame sequences. Some clones are absent from its copies; in checked studies, under half trace to an unresolved V gene, and the reason for the others is unknown. This sample gives about 510,000 clones in total; almost 80% of them show up just once. About 12% of the sample comes from the top ten. The sample taken for sequencing was PBMCs. The source is a middle-aged woman in good health. Some clones in this sample may be carry-over from other donors' samples.

The J gene is TRBJ1-1, the V gene TRBV19; D remains ambiguous. Germline CDR1 is LNHDA and CDR2 is SQIVND (reference sequence). V lost 3 bases and J 2 bases, leaving 7 bases between the germline ends. This CDR3 comprises 13 residues. The CDR3 region is CASSMPANTEAFF. For the CDR3, the DNA is TGTGCCAGTAGTATGCCGGCAAACACTGAAGCTTTCTTT.

The chain has TRBV10-3 and TRBJ2-5; 10 nucleotides agree with TRBD2. CDR3 length equals 17 residues. The germline V gene encodes CDR1 ENHRY and CDR2 SYGVKD. V lost 6 bases and J lost 2; bases outside the gene matches: 12. This CDR3 reads CAISPLAGSLGQETQYF. CDR3 DNA: TGTGCCATCAGCCCACTAGCGGGAAGCCTGGGTCAAGAGACCCAGTACTTC.